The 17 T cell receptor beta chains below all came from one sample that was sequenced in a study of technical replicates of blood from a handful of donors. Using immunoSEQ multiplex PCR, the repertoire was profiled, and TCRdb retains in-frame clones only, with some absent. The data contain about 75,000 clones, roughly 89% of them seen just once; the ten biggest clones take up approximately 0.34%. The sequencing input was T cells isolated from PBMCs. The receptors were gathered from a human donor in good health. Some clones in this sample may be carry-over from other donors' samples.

In DNA, the CDR3 is TGTGCCAGCAGAAACCTAGCGGGAGGCTCCTACGAGCAGTACTTC. Translation gives CASRNLAGGSYEQYF. The rearrangement joins TRBV2 to TRBJ2-7; 11 bases agree with TRBD2. V lost 6 bases, J lost 0 bases, and 4 bases stayed unmatched. The germline CDR1 and CDR2 sequences are SNHLY and FYNNEI. This CDR3 has 15 residues.

Here the CDR3 DNA reads TGTGCCAGCAGCATTACAGGGGCCCAGGGTGGCTACACCTTC. Its protein product is CASSITGAQGGYTF. The chain combines TRBV13 with TRBJ1-2; TRBD1 matches 7 bases. V was clipped by 5 bases and J by 7 bases; unmatched bases: 10. The CDR3 contains 14 residues. Germline V CDR1 and CDR2: PRHDT, FYEKMQ (reference sequence). Based on the CDR3 plus reference TRBV13 and TRBJ1-2, the full variable domain is AAGVIQSPRHLIKEKRETATLKCYPIPRHDTVYWYQQGPGQDPQFLISFYEKMQSDKGSIPDRFSAQQFSDYHSELNMSSLELGDSALYFCASSITGAQGGYTFGSGTRLTVV.

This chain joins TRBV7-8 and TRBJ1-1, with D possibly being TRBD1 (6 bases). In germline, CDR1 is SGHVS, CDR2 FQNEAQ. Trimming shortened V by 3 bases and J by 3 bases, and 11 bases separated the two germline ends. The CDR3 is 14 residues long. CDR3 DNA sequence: TGTGCCAGCAGCTTTGGACAGCCCTACACTGAAGCTTTCTTT. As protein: CASSFGQPYTEAFF.

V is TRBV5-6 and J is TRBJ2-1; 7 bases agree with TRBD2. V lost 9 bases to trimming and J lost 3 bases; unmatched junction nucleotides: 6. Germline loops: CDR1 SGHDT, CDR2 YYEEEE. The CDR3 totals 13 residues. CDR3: CATGRGVYNEQFF. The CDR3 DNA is TGTGCCACCGGACGGGGGGTCTACAATGAGCAGTTCTTC.

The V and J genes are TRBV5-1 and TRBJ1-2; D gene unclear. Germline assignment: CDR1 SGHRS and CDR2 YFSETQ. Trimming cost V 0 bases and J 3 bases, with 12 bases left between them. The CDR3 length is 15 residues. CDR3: CASSLDAAFDYGYTF. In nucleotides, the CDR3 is TGCGCCAGCAGCTTGGACGCGGCATTCGACTATGGCTACACCTTC.

The CDR3 loop is CASSSTRTSVARLGQFF. CDR3 DNA: TGTGCCAGCAGCTCCACCAGGACTAGCGTCGCTCGGCTCGGTCAGTTCTTC. The chain carries TRBV7-9 and TRBJ2-1; 9 positions agree with TRBD2. This CDR3 is 17 amino acids long. CDR1 is SEHNR and CDR2 is FQNEAQ in the germline V gene (reference sequence). After removal of 4 bases from V and 13 bases from J, the junction contained 20 bases not matched to a gene. The full variable domain, rest sourced from reference TRBV7-9 and TRBJ2-1, is DTGVSQNPRHKITKRGQNVTFRCDPISEHNRLYWYRQTLGQGPEFLTYFQNEAQLEKSRLLSDRFSAERPKGSFSTLEIQRTEQGDSAMYLCASSSTRTSVARLGQFFGPGTRLTVL.

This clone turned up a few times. The CDR3 DNA sequence: TGTGCCAGCAGTTTGGGGAGGAACACTGAAGCTTTCTTT. Encoded protein: CASSLGRNTEAFF. The chain carries TRBV27 and TRBJ1-1, with D uncertain. In germline, CDR1 is MNHEY, CDR2 SMNVEV (reference sequence). The CDR3 spans 13 residues. The V end lost 3 bases, the J end lost 1 base, and 6 bases lay between the germline ends.

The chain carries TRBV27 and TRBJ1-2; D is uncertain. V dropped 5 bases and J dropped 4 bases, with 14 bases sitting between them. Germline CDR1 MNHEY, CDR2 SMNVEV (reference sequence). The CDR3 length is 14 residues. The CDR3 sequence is CASSSWGGSYGYTF. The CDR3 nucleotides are TGTGCCAGCAGTAGTTGGGGAGGTAGCTATGGCTACACCTTC.

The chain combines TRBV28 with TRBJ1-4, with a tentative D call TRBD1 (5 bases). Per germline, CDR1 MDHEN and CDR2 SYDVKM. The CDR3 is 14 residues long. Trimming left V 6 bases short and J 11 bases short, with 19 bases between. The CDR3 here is CASSRAGVVEKLFF. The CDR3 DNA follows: TGTGCCAGCAGCCGCGCGGGGGTGGTGGAGAAACTGTTTTTT.

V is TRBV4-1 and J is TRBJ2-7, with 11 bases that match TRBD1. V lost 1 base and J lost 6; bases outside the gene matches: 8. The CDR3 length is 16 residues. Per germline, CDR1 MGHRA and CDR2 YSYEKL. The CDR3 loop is CASSQGLVGTGGEQYF. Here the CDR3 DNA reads TGCGCCAGCAGCCAAGGACTGGTTGGGACAGGGGGCGAGCAGTACTTC.

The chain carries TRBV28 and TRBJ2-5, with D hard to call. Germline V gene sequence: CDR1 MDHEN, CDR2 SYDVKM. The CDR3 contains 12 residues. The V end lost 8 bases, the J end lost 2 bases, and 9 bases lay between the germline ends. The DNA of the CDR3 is TGTGCCAGCGGAGTCGTACAAGAGACCCAGTACTTC. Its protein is CASGVVQETQYF.

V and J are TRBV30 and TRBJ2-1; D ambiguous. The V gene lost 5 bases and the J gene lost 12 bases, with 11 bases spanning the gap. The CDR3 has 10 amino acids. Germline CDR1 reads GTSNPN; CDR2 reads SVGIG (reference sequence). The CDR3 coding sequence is TGTGCCTGGGGCGGCGTTGTGCAGTTCTTC. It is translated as CAWGGVVQFF.

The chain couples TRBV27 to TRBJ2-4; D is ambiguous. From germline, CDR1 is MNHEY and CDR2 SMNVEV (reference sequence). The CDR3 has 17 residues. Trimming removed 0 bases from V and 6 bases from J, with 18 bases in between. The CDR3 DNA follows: TGTGCCAGCAGTTTATCGGCTACTTGGGTTAGAGGAAACATTCAGTACTTC. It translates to CASSLSATWVRGNIQYF.

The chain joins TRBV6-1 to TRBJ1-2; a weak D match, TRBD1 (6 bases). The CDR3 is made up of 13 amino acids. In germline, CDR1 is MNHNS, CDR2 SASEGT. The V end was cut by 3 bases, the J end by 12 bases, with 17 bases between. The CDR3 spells CASSDPGHQEDTF. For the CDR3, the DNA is TGTGCCAGCAGTGACCCGGGACACCAGGAGGACACCTTC.

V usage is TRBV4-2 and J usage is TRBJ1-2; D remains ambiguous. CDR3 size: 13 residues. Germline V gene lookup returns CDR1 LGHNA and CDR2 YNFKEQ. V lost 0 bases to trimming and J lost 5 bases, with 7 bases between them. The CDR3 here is CASSQEVYYGYTF. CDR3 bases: TGTGCCAGCAGCCAAGAGGTCTATTATGGCTACACCTTC.

The CDR3 DNA follows: TGTGCCAGTAGACCGCCCCTAGCGGGAACCCGCACCGGGGAGCTGTTTTTT. This encodes CASRPPLAGTRTGELFF. The chain combines TRBV19 with TRBJ2-2; 9 bases align to TRBD2. V was clipped by 6 bases and J by 4 bases; unmatched bases: 12. This CDR3 has 17 amino acids. Looked up from germline, CDR1 is LNHDA and CDR2 is SQIVND (reference sequence). The full variable domain, in which reference TRBV19 and TRBJ2-2 provide the parts outside the CDR3, is DGGITQSPKYLFRKEGQNVTLSCEQNLNHDAMYWYRQDPGQGLRLIYYSQIVNDFQKGDIAEGYSVSREKKESFPLTVTSAQKNPTAFYLCASRPPLAGTRTGELFFGEGSRLTVL.

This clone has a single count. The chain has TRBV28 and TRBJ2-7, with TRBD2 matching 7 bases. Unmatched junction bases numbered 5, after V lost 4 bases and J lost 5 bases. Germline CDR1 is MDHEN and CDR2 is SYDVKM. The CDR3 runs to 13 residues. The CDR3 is CASSWGGLDEQYF. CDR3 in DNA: TGTGCCAGCAGTTGGGGGGGACTCGACGAGCAGTACTTC.